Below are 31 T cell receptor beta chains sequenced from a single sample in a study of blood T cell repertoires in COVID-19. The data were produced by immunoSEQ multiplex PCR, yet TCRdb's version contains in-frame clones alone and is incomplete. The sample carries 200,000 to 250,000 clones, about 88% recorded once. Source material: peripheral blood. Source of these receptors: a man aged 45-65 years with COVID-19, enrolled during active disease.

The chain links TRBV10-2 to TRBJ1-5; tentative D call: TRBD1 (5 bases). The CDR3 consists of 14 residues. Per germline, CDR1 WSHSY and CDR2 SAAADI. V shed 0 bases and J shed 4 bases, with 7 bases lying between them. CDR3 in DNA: TGCGCCAGCAGTGAGTCCAGGGTGAATCAGCCCCAGCATTTT. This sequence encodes CASSESRVNQPQHF.

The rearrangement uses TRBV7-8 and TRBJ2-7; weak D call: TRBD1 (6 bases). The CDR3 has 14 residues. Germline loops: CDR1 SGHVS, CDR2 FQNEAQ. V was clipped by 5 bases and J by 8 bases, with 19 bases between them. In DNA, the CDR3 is TGTGCCAGCAGCCCTACGGGACACCCCTGGAAGCAGTACTTC. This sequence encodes CASSPTGHPWKQYF.

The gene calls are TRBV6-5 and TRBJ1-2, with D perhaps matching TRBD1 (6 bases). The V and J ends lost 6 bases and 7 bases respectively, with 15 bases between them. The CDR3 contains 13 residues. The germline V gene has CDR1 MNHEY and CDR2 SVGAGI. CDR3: CASRNPGVAGYTF. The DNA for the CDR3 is TGTGCCAGCAGAAACCCAGGGGTGGCTGGCTACACCTTC.

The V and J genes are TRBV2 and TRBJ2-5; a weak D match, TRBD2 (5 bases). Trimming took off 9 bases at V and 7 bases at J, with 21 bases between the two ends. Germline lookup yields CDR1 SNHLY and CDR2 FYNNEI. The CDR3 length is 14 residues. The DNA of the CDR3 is TGTGCCAGGGGCGACCCCCCGGGGTGGAGGACCCAGTACTTC. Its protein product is CARGDPPGWRTQYF.

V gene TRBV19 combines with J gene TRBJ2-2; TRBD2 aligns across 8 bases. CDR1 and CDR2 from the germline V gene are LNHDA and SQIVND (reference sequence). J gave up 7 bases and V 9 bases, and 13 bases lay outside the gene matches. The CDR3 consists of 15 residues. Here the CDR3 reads CASEPGREGLGELFF. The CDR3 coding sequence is TGTGCCAGCGAGCCAGGACGGGAGGGTCTCGGGGAGCTGTTTTTT.

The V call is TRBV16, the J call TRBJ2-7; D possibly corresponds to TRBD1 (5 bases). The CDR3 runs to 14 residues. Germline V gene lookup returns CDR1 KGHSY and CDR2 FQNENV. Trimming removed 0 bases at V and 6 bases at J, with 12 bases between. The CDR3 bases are TGTGCCAGCAGCCAATCCCCCCAAAGGGGCGAGCAGTACTTC. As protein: CASSQSPQRGEQYF.

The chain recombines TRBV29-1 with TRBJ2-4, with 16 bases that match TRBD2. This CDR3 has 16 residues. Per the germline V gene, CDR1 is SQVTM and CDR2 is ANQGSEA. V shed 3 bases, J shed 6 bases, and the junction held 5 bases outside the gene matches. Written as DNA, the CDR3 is TGCAGCGTTGAGGGACTAGCGGGGGGGCCTGGAAACATTCAGTACTTC. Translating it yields CSVEGLAGGPGNIQYF.

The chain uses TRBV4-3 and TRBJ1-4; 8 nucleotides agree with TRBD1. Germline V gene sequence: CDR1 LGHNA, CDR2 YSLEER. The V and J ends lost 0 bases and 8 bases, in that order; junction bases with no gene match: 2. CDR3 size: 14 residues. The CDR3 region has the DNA TGCGCCAGCAGCCAAGACAGGGGGCGAGAAAAACTGTTTTTT. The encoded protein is CASSQDRGREKLFF.

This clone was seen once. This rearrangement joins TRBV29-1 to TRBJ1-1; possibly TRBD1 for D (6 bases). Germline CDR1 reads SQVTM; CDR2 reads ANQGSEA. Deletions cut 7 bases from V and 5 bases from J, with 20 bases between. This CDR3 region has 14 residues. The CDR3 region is CSATGGGAMTEAFF. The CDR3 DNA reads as TGCAGCGCCACGGGGGGCGGCGCCATGACTGAAGCTTTCTTT. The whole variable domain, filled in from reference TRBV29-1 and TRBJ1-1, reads SAVISQKPSRDICQRGTSLTIQCQVDSQVTMMFWYRQQPGQSLTLIATANQGSEATYESGFVIDKFPISRPNLTFSTLTVSNMSPEDSSIYLCSATGGGAMTEAFFGQGTRLTVV.

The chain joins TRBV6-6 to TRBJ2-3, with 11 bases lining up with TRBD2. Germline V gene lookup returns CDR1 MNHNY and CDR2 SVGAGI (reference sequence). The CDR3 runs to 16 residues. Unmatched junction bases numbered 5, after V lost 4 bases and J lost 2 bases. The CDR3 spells CASSSRLAGFTDTQYF. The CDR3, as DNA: TGTGCCAGCAGTTCTCGACTAGCGGGGTTCACAGATACGCAGTATTTT.

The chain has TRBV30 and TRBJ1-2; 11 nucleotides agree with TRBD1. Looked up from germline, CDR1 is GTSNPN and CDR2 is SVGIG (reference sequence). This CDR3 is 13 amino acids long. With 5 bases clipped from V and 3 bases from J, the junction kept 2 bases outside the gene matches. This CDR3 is CAWGQGAHYGYTF. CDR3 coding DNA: TGTGCCTGGGGACAGGGGGCCCACTATGGCTACACCTTC.

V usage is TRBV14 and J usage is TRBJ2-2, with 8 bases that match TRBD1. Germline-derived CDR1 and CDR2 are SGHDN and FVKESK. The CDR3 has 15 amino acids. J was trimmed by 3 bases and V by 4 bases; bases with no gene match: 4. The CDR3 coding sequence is TGTGCCAGCAGCCCAAGACAGGGGTACACCGGGGAGCTGTTTTTT. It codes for CASSPRQGYTGELFF.

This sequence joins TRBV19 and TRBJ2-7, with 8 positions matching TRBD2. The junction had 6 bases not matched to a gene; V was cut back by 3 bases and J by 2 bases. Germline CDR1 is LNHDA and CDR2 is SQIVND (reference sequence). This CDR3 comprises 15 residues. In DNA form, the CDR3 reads TGTGCCAGTAGTATCGGTAGCGGGAAAGCCTACGAGCAGTACTTC. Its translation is CASSIGSGKAYEQYF.

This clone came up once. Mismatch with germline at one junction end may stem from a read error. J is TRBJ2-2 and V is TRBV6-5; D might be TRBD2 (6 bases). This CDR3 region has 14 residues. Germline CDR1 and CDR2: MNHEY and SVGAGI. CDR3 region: CVSTYSGNTGELFF. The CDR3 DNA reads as TGTGTCAGCACGTATAGCGGGAACACCGGGGAGCTGTTTTTT.

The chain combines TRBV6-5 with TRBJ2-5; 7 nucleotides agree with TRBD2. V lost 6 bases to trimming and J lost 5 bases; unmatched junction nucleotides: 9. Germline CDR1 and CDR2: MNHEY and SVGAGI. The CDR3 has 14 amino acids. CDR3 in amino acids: CASRRAGRWETQYF. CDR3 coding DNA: TGTGCCAGCAGACGAGCGGGGCGCTGGGAGACCCAGTACTTC.

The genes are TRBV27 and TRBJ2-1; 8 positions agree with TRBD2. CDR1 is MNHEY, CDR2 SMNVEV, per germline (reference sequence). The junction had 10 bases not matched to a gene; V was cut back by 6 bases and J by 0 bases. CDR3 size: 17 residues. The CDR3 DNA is TGTGCCAGCAGCGGGATGGCGGGAGGAGGCTCCTACAATGAGCAGTTCTTC. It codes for CASSGMAGGGSYNEQFF.

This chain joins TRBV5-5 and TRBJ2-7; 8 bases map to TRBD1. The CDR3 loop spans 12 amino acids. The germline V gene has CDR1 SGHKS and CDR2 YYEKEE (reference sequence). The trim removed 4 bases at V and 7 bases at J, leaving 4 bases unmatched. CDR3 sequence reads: CASSPGTGEQYF. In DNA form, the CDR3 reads TGTGCCAGCAGCCCGGGGACAGGAGAGCAGTACTTC.

CDR3 nucleotides: TGTGCCAGCAGCTTAGCCGCCAGGGGGCGCCAAGAGACCCAGTACTTC. As protein: CASSLAARGRQETQYF. The chain combines TRBV7-2 with TRBJ2-5; 8 nucleotides match TRBD1. CDR3 length: 16 residues. Trimming removed 0 bases from V and 1 base from J; junction bases left unmatched: 4. The germline gives CDR1 SGHTA, CDR2 FQGNSA. The whole variable domain, remainder taken from reference TRBV7-2 and TRBJ2-5, is GAGVSQSPSNKVTEKGKDVELRCDPISGHTALYWYRQSLGQGLEFLIYFQGNSAPDKSGLPSDRFSAERTGGSVSTLTIQRTQQEDSAVYLCASSLAARGRQETQYFGPGTRLLVL.

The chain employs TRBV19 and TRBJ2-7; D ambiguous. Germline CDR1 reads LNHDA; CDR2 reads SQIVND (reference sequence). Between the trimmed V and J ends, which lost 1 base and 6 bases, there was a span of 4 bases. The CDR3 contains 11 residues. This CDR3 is CASSIAGEQYF. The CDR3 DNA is TGTGCCAGTAGTATAGCGGGCGAGCAGTACTTC.

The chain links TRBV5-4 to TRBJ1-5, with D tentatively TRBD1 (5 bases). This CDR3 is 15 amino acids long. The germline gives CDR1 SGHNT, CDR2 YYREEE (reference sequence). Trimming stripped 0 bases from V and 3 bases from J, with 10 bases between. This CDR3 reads CASSLGGGNNQPQHF. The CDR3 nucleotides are TGTGCCAGCAGCTTGGGCGGGGGTAACAATCAGCCCCAGCATTTT.

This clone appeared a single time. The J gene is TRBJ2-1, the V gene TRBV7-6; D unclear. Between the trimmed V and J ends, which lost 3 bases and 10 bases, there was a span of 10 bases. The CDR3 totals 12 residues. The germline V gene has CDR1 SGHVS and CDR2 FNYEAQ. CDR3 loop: CASSLSTSEQFF. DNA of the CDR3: TGTGCCAGCAGCTTGTCTACCTCCGAGCAGTTCTTC.

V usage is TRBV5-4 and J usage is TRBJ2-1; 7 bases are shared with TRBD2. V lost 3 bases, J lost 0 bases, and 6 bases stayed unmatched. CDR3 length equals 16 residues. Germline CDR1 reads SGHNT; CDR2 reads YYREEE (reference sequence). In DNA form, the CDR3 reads TGTGCCAGCAGCTCAACGCGGGGGAGCTCCTACAATGAGCAGTTCTTC. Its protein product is CASSSTRGSSYNEQFF.

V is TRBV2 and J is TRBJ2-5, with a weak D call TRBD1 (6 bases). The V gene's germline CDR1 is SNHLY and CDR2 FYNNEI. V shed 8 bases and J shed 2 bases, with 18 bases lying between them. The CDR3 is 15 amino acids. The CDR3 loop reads CASRRFGGTQETQYF. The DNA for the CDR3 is TGTGCCAGCCGCCGGTTTGGGGGCACGCAAGAGACCCAGTACTTC.

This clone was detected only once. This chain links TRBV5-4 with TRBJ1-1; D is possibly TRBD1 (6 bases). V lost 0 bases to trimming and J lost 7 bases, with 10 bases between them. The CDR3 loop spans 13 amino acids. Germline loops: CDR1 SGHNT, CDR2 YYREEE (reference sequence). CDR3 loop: CASSLGQEVEAFF. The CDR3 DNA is TGTGCCAGCAGCTTGGGACAGGAGGTTGAAGCTTTCTTT.

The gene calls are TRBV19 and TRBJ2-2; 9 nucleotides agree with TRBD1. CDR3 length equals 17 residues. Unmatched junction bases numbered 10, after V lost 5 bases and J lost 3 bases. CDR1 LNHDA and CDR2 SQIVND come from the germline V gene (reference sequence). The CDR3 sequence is CASSLPNRGLDTGELFF. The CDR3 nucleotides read TGTGCCAGTAGTCTCCCGAACAGGGGGCTTGACACCGGGGAGCTGTTTTTT. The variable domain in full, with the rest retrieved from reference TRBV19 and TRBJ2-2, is DGGITQSPKYLFRKEGQNVTLSCEQNLNHDAMYWYRQDPGQGLRLIYYSQIVNDFQKGDIAEGYSVSREKKESFPLTVTSAQKNPTAFYLCASSLPNRGLDTGELFFGEGSRLTVL.

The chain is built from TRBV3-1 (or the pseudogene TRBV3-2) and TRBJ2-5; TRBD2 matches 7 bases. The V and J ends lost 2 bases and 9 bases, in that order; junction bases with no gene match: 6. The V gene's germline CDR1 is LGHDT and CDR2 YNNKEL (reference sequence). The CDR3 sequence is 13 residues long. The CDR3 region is CASSQTHAGAQYF. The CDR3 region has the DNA TGTGCCAGCAGCCAAACCCATGCGGGGGCCCAGTACTTC.

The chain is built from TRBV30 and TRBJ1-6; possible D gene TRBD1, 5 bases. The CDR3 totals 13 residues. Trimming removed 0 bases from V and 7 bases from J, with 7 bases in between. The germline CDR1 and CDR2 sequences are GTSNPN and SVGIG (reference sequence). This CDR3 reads CAWSVGGNSPLHF. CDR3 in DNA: TGTGCCTGGAGTGTCGGGGGGAATTCACCCCTCCACTTT. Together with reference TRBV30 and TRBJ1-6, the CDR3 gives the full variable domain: SQTIHQWPATLVQPVGSPLSLECTVEGTSNPNLYWYRQAAGRGLQLLFYSVGIGQISSEVPQNLSASRPQDRQFILSSKKLLLSDSGFYLCAWSVGGNSPLHFGNGTRLTVT.

This chain's CDR3 is CASSITATRPGQGNEQYF. Here the CDR3 DNA reads TGTGCCAGCAGCATAACCGCCACCCGGCCGGGACAGGGTAACGAGCAGTACTTC. This chain uses TRBV21-1 with TRBJ2-7; TRBD1, as called in the table, went unchecked against the DNA. TRBV21-1 is marked as a pseudogene. This CDR3 contains 18 residues.

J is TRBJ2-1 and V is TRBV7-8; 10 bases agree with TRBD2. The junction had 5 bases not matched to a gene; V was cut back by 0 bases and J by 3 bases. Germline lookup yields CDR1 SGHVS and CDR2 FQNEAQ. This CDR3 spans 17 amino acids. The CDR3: CASSLALTSGNYNEQFF. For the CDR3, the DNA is TGTGCCAGCAGCTTAGCGCTTACTAGCGGGAACTACAATGAGCAGTTCTTC.

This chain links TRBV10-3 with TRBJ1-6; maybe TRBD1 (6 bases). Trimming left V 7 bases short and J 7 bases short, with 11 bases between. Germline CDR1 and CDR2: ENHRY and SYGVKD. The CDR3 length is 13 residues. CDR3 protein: CAIKTGQNSPLHF. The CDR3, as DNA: TGTGCCATCAAGACAGGACAGAATTCACCCCTCCACTTT.

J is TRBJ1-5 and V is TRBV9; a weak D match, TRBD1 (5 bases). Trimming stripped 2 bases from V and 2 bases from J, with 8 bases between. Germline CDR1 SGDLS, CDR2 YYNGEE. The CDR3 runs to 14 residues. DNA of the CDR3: TGTGCCAGCAGCGTTACAGGCGGCAATCAGCCCCAGCATTTT. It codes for CASSVTGGNQPQHF. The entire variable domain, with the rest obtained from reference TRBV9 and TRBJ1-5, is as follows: DSGVTQTPKHLITATGQRVTLRCSPRSGDLSVYWYQQSLDQGLQFLIQYYNGEERAKGNILERFSAQQFPDLHSELNLSSLELGDSALYFCASSVTGGNQPQHFGDGTRLSIL.